This passage covers 3 T cell receptor beta chains from one sample sequenced in a study of blood T cells in healthy people across ages. A second PCR of 7 to 11 cycles used a sample-barcoded 5' primer and a J-beta primer mix. TCRdb analysed the 5' RACE reads with MiXCR anew, one entry per CDR3 protein. Seen here are more than 600,000 distinct CDR3 sequences, 25% observed once, and the top ten hold 9.4%. These records were also assigned to another study, of T cells of mothers and their children.

The source material was blood. Receptor source: a boy aged 5-17 years in good health.

This chain links TRBV12-5 with TRBJ2-3; D is ambiguous. The assigned J gene may be wrong: the sequence end matches TRBJ1-5 better. The CDR3 extends over 14 amino acids. Germline V gene sequence: CDR1 LGHNT, CDR2 FRNRAP. CDR3 amino acids: CASALGSSTDTQHF. The CDR3 DNA sequence: TGTGCTAGTGCCCTAGGGTCTAGCACAGATACGCAGCATTTT.

This clonotype showed up just a few times. This chain links TRBV7-9 with TRBJ2-5; tentative D call: TRBD1 (5 bases). Trimming cost V 10 bases and J 3 bases, with 18 bases left between them. The length of the CDR3 is 14 residues. The germline V gene has CDR1 SEHNR and CDR2 FQNEAQ (reference sequence). The CDR3, as DNA: TGTGCCACCTCCCTCCGCAGGGTAGAAGAGACCCAGTACTTC. Its translation: CATSLRRVEETQYF.

The chain is built from TRBV7-2 and TRBJ2-7; D is perhaps TRBD1 or TRBD2 (5 bases each). The germline V gene has CDR1 SGHTA and CDR2 FQGNSA. This CDR3 is built from 14 residues. V lost 4 bases and J 3 bases, leaving 13 bases between the germline ends. CDR3 sequence reads: CASSSQWGYYEQYF. The CDR3 DNA reads TGTGCCAGCAGCTCCCAATGGGGGTACTACGAGCAGTACTTC.